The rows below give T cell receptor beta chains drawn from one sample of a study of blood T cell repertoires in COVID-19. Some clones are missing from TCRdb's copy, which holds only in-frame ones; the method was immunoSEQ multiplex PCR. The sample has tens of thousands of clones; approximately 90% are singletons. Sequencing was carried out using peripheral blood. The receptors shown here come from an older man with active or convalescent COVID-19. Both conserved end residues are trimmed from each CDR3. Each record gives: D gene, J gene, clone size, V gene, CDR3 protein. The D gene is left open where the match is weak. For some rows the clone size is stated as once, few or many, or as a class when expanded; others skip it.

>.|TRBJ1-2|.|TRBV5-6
ASSLKMREYGYT
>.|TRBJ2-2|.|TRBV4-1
ASSQPRGGMNTGELF
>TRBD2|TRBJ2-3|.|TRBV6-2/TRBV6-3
ASSYRRGGQDTQY
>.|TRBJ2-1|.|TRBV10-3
AVGESSYNEQF
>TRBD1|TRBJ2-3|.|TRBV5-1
ASTPGTGHTDTQY
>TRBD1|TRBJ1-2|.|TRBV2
ASRTDRAYGYT
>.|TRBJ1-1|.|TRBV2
ASGAGVNTEAF
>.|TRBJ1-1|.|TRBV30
AWNPWGRGAF
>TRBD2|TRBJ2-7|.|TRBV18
ASSRTIAGEFYEQY
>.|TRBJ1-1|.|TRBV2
ASSLQWGETEAF
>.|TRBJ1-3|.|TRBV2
ASSAGGNTIY
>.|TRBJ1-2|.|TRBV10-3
AISELGTYYGYT
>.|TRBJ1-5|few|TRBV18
ASSPRGLAQPQH
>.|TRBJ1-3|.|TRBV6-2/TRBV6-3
ASSYFSRDGNTIY
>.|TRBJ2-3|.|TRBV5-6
ASSPWAITDTQY
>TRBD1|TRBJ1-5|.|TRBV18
ASSPQGGAGQPQH